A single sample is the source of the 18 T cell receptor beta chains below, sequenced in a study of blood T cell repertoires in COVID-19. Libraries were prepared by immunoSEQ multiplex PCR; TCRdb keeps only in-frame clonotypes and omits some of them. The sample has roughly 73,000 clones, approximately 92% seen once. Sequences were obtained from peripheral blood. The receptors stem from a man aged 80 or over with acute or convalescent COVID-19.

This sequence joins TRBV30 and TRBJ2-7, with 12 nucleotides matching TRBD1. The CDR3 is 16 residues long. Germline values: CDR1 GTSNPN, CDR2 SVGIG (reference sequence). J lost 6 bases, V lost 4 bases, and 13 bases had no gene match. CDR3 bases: TGTGCCTGGACCACCCCCGGGACAGGGGGCAGGGTCGAGCAGTACTTC. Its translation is CAWTTPGTGGRVEQYF.

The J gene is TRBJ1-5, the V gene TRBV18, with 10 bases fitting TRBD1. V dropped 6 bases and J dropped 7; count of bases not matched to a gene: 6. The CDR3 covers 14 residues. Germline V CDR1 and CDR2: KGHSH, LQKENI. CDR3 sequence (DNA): TGTGCCAGCTCCCCCGGGACAGGGGTCCAGCCCCAGCATTTT. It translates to CASSPGTGVQPQHF.

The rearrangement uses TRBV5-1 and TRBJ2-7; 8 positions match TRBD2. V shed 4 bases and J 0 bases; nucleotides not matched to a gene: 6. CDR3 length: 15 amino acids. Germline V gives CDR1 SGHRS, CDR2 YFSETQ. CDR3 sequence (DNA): TGCGCCAGCAGCGAATTAGCGGGGTCCTCCTACGAGCAGTACTTC. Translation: CASSELAGSSYEQYF.

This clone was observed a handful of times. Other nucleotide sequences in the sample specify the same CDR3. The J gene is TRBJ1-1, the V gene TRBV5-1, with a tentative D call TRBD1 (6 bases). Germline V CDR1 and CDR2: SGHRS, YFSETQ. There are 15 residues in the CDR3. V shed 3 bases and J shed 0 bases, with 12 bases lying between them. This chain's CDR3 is CASSWDIGMNTEAFF. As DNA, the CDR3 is TGCGCCAGCAGCTGGGACATCGGCATGAACACTGAAGCTTTCTTT.

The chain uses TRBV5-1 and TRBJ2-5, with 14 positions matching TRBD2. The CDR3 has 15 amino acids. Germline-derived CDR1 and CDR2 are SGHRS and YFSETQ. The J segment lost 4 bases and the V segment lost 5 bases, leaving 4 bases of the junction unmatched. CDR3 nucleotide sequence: TGCGCCAGCAGGGGGACTAGCGGGAGTTCAGAGACCCAGTACTTC. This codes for CASRGTSGSSETQYF.

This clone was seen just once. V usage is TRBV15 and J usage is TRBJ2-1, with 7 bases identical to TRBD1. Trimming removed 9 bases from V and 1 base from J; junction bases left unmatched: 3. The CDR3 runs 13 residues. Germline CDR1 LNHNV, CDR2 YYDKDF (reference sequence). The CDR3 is CATPGQSYNEQFF. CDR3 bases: TGTGCCACTCCGGGACAGTCCTACAATGAGCAGTTCTTC.

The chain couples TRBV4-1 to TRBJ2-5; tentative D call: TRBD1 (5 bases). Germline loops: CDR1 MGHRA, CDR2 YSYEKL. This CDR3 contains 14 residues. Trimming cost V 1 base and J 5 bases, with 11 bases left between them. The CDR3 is CASSQGARVETQYF. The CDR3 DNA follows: TGCGCCAGCAGCCAAGGCGCCAGGGTGGAGACCCAGTACTTC.

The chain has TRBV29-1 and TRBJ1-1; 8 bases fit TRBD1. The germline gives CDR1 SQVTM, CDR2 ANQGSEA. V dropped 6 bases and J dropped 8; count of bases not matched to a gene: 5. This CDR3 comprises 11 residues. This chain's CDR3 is CSVFGQGEAFF. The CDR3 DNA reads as TGCAGCGTCTTCGGACAGGGCGAAGCTTTCTTT.

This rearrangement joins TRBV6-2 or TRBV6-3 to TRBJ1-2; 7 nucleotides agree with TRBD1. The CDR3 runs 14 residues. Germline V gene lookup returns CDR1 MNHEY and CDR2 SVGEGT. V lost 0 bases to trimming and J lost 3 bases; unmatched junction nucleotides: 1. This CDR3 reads CASSYSRGDYGYTF. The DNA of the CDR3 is TGTGCCAGCAGTTACTCCAGGGGGGACTATGGCTACACCTTC.

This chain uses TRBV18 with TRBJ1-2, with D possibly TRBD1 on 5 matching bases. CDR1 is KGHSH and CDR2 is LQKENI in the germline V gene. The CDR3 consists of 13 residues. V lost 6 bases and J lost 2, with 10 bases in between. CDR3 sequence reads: CASSPDSNYGYTF. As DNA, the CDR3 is TGTGCCAGCTCTCCAGACAGCAACTATGGCTACACCTTC.

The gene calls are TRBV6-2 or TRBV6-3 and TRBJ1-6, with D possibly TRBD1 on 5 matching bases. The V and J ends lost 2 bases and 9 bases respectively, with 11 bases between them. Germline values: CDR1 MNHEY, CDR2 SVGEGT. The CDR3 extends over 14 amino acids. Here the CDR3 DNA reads TGTGCCAGCAGTTACGCAGGGTACGGTTCACCCCTCCACTTT. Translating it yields CASSYAGYGSPLHF.

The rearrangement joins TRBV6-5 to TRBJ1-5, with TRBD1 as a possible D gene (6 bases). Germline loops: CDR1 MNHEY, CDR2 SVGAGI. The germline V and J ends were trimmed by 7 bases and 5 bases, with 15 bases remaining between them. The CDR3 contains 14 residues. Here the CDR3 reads CASTLDRTDQPQHF. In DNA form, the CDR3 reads TGTGCCAGCACCCTCGACAGGACCGATCAGCCCCAGCATTTT.

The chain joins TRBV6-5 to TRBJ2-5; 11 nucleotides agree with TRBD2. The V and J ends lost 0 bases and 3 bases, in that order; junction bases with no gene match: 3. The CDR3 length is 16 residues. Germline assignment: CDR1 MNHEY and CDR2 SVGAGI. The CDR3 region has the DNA TGTGCCAGCAGTTACTCGGTAGCGGGGGGGAAAGAGACCCAGTACTTC. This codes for CASSYSVAGGKETQYF.

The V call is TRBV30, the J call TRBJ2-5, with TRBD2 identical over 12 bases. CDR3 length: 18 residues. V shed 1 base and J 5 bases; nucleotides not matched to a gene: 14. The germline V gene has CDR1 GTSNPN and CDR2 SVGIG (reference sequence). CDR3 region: CAWSAGTSGLLTGETQYF. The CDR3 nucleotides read TGTGCCTGGAGTGCCGGGACTAGCGGGCTCCTGACGGGGGAGACCCAGTACTTC.

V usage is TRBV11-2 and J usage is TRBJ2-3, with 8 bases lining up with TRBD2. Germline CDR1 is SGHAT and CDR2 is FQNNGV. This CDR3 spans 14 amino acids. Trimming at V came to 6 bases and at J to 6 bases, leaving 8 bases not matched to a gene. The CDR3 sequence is CASRLGGASDTQYF. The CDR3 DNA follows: TGTGCCAGCAGGCTCGGGGGGGCCTCGGATACGCAGTATTTT.

The CDR3 DNA is TGTGCCAGCAGCCGACAGGGGGTTGAAGCTTTCTTT. Its translation: CASSRQGVEAFF. This chain joins TRBV3-1 (or the pseudogene TRBV3-2) and TRBJ1-1, with TRBD1 identical over 9 bases. V was clipped by 4 bases and J by 7 bases; unmatched bases: 1. Germline V CDR1 and CDR2: LGHDT, YNNKEL (reference sequence). The CDR3 consists of 12 residues.

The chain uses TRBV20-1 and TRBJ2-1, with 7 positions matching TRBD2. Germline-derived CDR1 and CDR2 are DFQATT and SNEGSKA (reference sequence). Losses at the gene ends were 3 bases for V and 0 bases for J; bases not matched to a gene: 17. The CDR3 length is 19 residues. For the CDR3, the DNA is TGCAGTGCTAGTGCGTCAGCGGGATTTCGAGGGAGCTCCTACAATGAGCAGTTCTTC. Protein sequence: CSASASAGFRGSSYNEQFF.

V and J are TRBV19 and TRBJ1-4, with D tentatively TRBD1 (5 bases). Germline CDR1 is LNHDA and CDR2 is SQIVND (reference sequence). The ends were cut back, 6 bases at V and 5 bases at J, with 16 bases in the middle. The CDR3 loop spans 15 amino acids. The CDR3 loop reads CASSQVTGINEKLFF. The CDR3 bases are TGTGCCAGTAGCCAAGTAACAGGAATAAATGAAAAACTGTTTTTT.